This entry is about one T cell receptor (beta chain). The sample belongs to a study of coeliac disease. The CDR3 runs to 16 residues. CDR1 is LGHNA and CDR2 is YNFKEQ in the germline V gene. V lost 0 bases and J lost 5, with 16 bases in between. Sequencing used immunoSEQ multiplex PCR; TCRdb keeps in-frame clones, though not all of them. This sample has around 8,400 clones, with under 65% found just once. Specimen: intraepithelial lymphocytes from the gut. V and J are TRBV4-2 and TRBJ2-5; tentative D call: TRBD1 (5 bases). The sequence was collected from an older woman with celiac disease. CDR3 nucleotide sequence: TGTGCCAGCAGCCAAGAAGGGGCCCTAGTAGGCGAGACCCAGTACTTC. Encoded protein: CASSQEGALVGETQYF.